The TCR beta chain described here comes from a study of spatial heterogeneity in lung cancer. Across the study: PBMC samples from follow-up, when available, were sequenced at a median of about two years post-resection. Sequencing consistently turned up more beta-chain sequences than alpha-chain sequences.

Time point of the sample: blood at routine non-recurrence follow-up after resection. The input material, whole RNA from tumor, nontumor lung or frozen PBMC, was sequenced unsorted. TCR cDNA molecules were tagged individually, and each one carried a unique molecular identifier. TCRdb used MiXCR to reprocess the 5' RACE reads, holding one entry per CDR3 protein. The table has 110,000 or so distinct CDR3 sequences, 10% to 11% seen once. This clonotype was seen repeatedly, ten times or more. Trimming cost V 5 bases and J 4 bases, with 13 bases left between them. This CDR3 contains 14 residues. Germline loops: CDR1 SGHTA, CDR2 FQGTGA.

This chain joins TRBV7-3 and TRBJ2-3; maybe TRBD2 (6 bases). The clonotype was recovered from a female donor with early-stage non-small cell lung cancer. Sequencing was performed on PBMCs, taken at follow-up. The CDR3 loop reads CASSLTGVADTQYF. In nucleotides, the CDR3 is TGTGCCAGCAGCCTGACGGGAGTAGCAGATACGCAGTATTTT.